This TCR beta chain was obtained from a study of cytomegalovirus exposure and HLA in healthy donors. V shed 4 bases and J shed 5 bases, with 11 bases lying between them. The germline V gene encodes CDR1 SQVTM and CDR2 ANQGSEA. The CDR3 runs 12 residues. This PCR relied on a set of 60 Vbeta primers and 13 Jbeta primers. Method: immunoSEQ multiplex PCR; TCRdb's copy keeps in-frame clones and lacks some. Counted here are 150,000 to 200,000 clones, approximately 81% occurring once; the ten biggest clones make up 0.25% to 0.3%. Comments on this clone: The antigen is unknown.

Findings and limits, study-wide: The study put under 200 TCR beta chains on its list as cytomegalovirus-associated. A prior analysis recorded that most TCR beta V segments were productive about 87% or about 30% of the time. Reportedly, cytomegalovirus status was diagnosed with high sensitivity and specificity.

The gene calls are TRBV29-1 and TRBJ1-2; D remains ambiguous. Input material: PBMCs. The source is a boy younger than 18 in good health and CMV-seronegative. CDR3 DNA: TGCAGCGTTGGACAACCTACTTATGGCTACACCTTC. It yields the protein CSVGQPTYGYTF.